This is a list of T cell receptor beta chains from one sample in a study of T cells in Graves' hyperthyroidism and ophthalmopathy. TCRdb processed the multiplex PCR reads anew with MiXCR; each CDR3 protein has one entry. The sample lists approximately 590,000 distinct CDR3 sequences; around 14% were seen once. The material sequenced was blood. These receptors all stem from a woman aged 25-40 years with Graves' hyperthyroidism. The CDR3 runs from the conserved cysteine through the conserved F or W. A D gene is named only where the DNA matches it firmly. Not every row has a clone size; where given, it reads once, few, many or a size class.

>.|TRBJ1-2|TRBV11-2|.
CASSSQETPDGYTF
TGTGCCAGCAGCTCTCAAGAGACCCCGGATGGCTACACCTTC
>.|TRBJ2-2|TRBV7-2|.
CASSLGERRLASTGELFF
TGTGCCAGCAGCTTGGGGGAAAGGCGGCTAGCGAGTACCGGGGAGCTGTTTTTT
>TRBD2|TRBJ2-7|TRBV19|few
CASSMGGVSSYEQYF
TGTGCCAGTAGTATGGGGGGGGTCAGCTCCTACGAGCAGTACTTC
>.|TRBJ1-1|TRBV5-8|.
CASSFQTNTEAFF
TGTGCCAGCAGCTTCCAGACGAACACTGAAGCTTTCTTT
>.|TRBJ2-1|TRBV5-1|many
CASSLVGLPGEQFF
TGCGCCAGCAGCTTGGTCGGACTGCCGGGGGAGCAGTTCTTC
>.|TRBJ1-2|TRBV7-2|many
CASSLRDGYYGYTF
TGTGCCAGCAGCTTAAGGGACGGATACTATGGCTACACCTTC
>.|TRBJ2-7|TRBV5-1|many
CASSLGGARRYEQYF
TGCGCCAGCAGCTTGGGGGGGGCGCGCAGGTACGAGCAGTACTTC
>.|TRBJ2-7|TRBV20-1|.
CSARSPRGFSGEDYEQYF
TGCAGTGCTAGATCCCCAAGGGGGTTTTCAGGGGAGGACTACGAGCAGTACTTC
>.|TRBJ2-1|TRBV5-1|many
CASSAGLPSNNEQFF
TGCGCCAGCAGCGCAGGGCTACCATCGAACAATGAGCAGTTCTTC
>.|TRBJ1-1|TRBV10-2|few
CASSEGVGEAFF
TGCGCCAGCAGTGAGGGGGTTGGTGAAGCTTTCTTT
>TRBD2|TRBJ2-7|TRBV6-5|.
CASSYATSFHEQYF
TGTGCCAGCAGTTACGCGACTAGCTTCCACGAGCAGTACTTC
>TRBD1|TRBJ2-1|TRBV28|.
CASSGWTGEDEQFF
TGTGCCAGCAGTGGTTGGACAGGGGAGGATGAGCAGTTCTTC
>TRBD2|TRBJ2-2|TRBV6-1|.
CASSASGSFNTGELFF
TGTGCCAGCAGTGCTAGCGGGAGTTTTAACACCGGGGAGCTGTTTTTT
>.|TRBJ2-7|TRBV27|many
CASKSAPGDYEQYF
TGTGCCAGCAAATCCGCCCCGGGGGATTACGAGCAGTACTTC
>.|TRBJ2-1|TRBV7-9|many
CASTDLNNEQFF
TGTGCCAGCACCGACCTCAACAATGAGCAGTTCTTC
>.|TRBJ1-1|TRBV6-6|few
CASSYSKGSRNTEAFF
TGTGCCAGCAGTTACTCGAAGGGTTCTCGGAACACTGAAGCTTTCTTT
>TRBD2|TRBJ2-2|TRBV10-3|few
CAIHGGDQNTGELFF
TGTGCCATCCATGGGGGGGATCAGAACACCGGGGAGCTGTTTTTT
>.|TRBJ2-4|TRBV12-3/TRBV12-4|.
CASSSVSGLAKNIQYF
TGTGCCAGCAGTTCGGTGAGCGGCCTAGCCAAAAACATTCAGTACTTC
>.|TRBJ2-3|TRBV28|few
CASSKSSTDTQYF
TGTGCCAGCAGTAAATCGAGCACAGATACGCAGTATTTT
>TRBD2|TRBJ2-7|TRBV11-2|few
CASSPIQSWTARTSGIPEQYF
TGTGCCAGCAGCCCCATCCAATCCTGGACTGCTCGGACTAGCGGGATTCCGGAGCAGTACTTC
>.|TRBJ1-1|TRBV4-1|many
CASSKWVSMNTEAFF
TGCGCCAGCAGCAAATGGGTTTCCATGAACACTGAAGCTTTCTTT
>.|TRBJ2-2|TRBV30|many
CAYRGRVTGELFF
TGTGCCTACCGTGGCAGAGTCACCGGGGAGCTGTTTTTT
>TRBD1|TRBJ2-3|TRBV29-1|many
CSVEGQDREISDTQYF
TGCAGCGTTGAAGGCCAGGACAGGGAGATTTCAGATACGCAGTATTTT
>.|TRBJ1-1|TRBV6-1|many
CASMVEQGITEAFF
TGTGCCAGCATGGTAGAACAGGGTATCACTGAAGCTTTCTTT
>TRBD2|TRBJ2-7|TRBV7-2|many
CASSLAGGRDYEQYF
TGTGCCAGCAGCTTAGCGGGAGGGAGAGACTACGAGCAGTACTTC
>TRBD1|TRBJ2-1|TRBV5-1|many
CASSLDGTGGYNEQFF
TGCGCCAGCAGCTTGGATGGGACAGGAGGCTACAATGAGCAGTTCTTC
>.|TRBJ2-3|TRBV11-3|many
CASRVTNPPDTQYF
TGTGCCAGCAGGGTAACCAACCCCCCAGATACGCAGTATTTT
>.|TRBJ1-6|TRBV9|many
CASSVIAADSPLHF
TGTGCCAGCAGCGTTATCGCGGCCGATTCACCCCTCCACTTT
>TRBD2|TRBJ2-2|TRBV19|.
CASRPPGIGSGIITGELFF
TGTGCCAGTAGACCCCCCGGTATTGGTAGCGGGATCATCACCGGGGAGCTGTTTTTT
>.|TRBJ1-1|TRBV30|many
CAWRGEVLVTEAFF
TGTGCCTGGAGAGGCGAGGTTTTAGTCACTGAAGCTTTCTTT
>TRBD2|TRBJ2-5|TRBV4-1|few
CASSSYWASGGNTQYF
TGCGCCAGCAGCTCCTACTGGGCTAGCGGGGGGAATACCCAGTACTTC
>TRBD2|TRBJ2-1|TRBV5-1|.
CASSSSFSGRNNEQFF
TGCGCCAGCAGCTCATCCTTTAGCGGGAGAAACAATGAGCAGTTCTTC
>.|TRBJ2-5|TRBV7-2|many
CASSLRESETQYF
TGTGCCAGCAGCTTACGGGAGTCGGAGACCCAGTACTTC
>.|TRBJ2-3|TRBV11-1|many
CASSLEAESTDTQYF
TGTGCCAGCAGCTTAGAAGCGGAGAGCACAGATACGCAGTATTTT
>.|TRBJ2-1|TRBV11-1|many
CASSPTTYNEQFF
TGTGCCAGCAGCCCTACGACATACAATGAGCAGTTCTTC
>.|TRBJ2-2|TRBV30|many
CAWSTGNTGELFF
TGTGCCTGGAGTACAGGGAACACCGGGGAGCTGTTTTTT
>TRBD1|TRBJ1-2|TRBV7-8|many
CASSLIGTATNYGYTF
TGTGCCAGCAGCTTAATCGGGACAGCGACTAACTATGGCTACACCTTC
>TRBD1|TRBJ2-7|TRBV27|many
CASSSRQGHEQYF
TGTGCCAGCAGTTCGAGACAGGGCCACGAGCAGTACTTC
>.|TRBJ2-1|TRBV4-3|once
CASSRLLENEQFF
TGCGCCAGCAGCCGACTTCTAGAGAATGAGCAGTTCTTC